The 20 T cell receptor beta chains below were found in one sample sequenced in a study of blood T cell repertoires in COVID-19. The protocol was immunoSEQ multiplex PCR, while the TCRdb copy is restricted to in-frame clones and leaves out a portion. The table lists about 110,000 clones, about four fifths of them singletons. The sample consisted of peripheral blood. Receptor source: a woman aged 70-85 years with acute or convalescent COVID-19.

The gene calls are TRBV18 and TRBJ2-1, with D possibly being TRBD1 (5 bases). The V end was cut by 0 bases, the J end by 9 bases, with 18 bases between. CDR1 is KGHSH and CDR2 is LQKENI in the germline V gene. The CDR3 contains 16 residues. CDR3 sequence reads: CASSPPDSLLVGEQFF. The CDR3 DNA sequence: TGTGCCAGCTCACCACCTGACAGCCTCCTTGTGGGTGAGCAGTTCTTC.

This chain links TRBV29-1 with TRBJ2-1, with D perhaps matching TRBD1 (5 bases). Germline-derived CDR1 and CDR2 are SQVTM and ANQGSEA. This CDR3 is 14 amino acids long. Trimming stripped 5 bases from V and 2 bases from J, with 13 bases between. The CDR3 reads CSVRDRWAYNEQFF. CDR3 bases: TGCAGCGTTCGTGACAGATGGGCCTACAATGAGCAGTTCTTC.

This clone was observed a few times. Different DNA sequences within this sample yield the same CDR3. The chain employs TRBV5-4 and TRBJ1-1; no reliable D call. Trimming took 4 bases from V and 2 from J, leaving 12 bases between them. The germline V gene encodes CDR1 SGHNT and CDR2 YYREEE (reference sequence). The CDR3 is 14 residues long. As DNA, the CDR3 is TGTGCCAGCAGCCCCCGGACGGGAAACACTGAAGCTTTCTTT. Translated: CASSPRTGNTEAFF.

The chain uses TRBV2 and TRBJ1-5, with TRBD1 matching 8 bases. The CDR3 is 14 amino acids. Germline assignment: CDR1 SNHLY and CDR2 FYNNEI. After removal of 3 bases from V and 7 bases from J, the junction contained 5 bases not matched to a gene. CDR3 region: CASSEQGARQPQHF. The CDR3 nucleotides read TGTGCCAGCAGTGAGCAGGGGGCGAGACAGCCCCAGCATTTT. Full variable domain (rest looked up from reference TRBV2 and TRBJ1-5): EPEVTQTPSHQVTQMGQEVILRCVPISNHLYFYWYRQILGQKVEFLVSFYNNEISEKSEIFDDQFSVERPDGSNFTLKIRSTKLEDSAMYFCASSEQGARQPQHFGDGTRLSIL.

The chain employs TRBV6-5 and TRBJ2-7; no definite D call. Per germline, CDR1 MNHEY and CDR2 SVGAGI. The germline V and J ends were trimmed by 8 bases and 4 bases, with 6 bases remaining between them. The CDR3 spans 10 residues. Written as DNA, the CDR3 is TGTGCCAGCGGGCAATACGAGCAGTACTTC. Its translation: CASGQYEQYF.

The V gene is TRBV7-2, the J gene TRBJ2-2, with TRBD2 matching over 7 bases. Germline V gives CDR1 SGHTA, CDR2 FQGNSA. The CDR3 is 15 residues long. V lost 3 bases and J lost 1; bases outside the gene matches: 2. The CDR3 bases are TGTGCCAGCAGCTTCGGCGGGAGGAACACCGGGGAGCTGTTTTTT. Translation: CASSFGGRNTGELFF.

The chain is built from TRBV3-1 (or the pseudogene TRBV3-2) and TRBJ2-2; possibly TRBD2 for D (6 bases). V was trimmed by 2 bases and J by 3 bases, leaving 10 bases between them. The germline CDR1 and CDR2 sequences are LGHDT and YNNKEL (reference sequence). The CDR3 runs to 15 residues. CDR3 in amino acids: CASSQPGVHTGELFF. In DNA form, the CDR3 reads TGTGCCAGCAGCCAACCGGGAGTGCACACCGGGGAGCTGTTTTTT.

The rearrangement uses TRBV6-6 and TRBJ1-5; 7 bases line up with TRBD1. CDR1 MNHNY and CDR2 SVGAGI come from the germline V gene (reference sequence). The CDR3 is 15 amino acids. J gave up 4 bases and V 5 bases, and 8 bases lay outside the gene matches. Here the CDR3 reads CASSRYEQGNQPQHF. As DNA, the CDR3 is TGTGCCAGCAGTAGATATGAACAGGGGAATCAGCCCCAGCATTTT.

The V and J genes are TRBV28 and TRBJ2-3; TRBD2 aligns across 13 bases. Looked up from germline, CDR1 is MDHEN and CDR2 is SYDVKM. V gave up 5 bases and J gave up 0 bases; unmatched junction bases: 8. The CDR3 totals 18 residues. The CDR3 region has the DNA TGTGCCAGCAGTGAATTACCGGGACTAGCGGGAAGCACAGATACGCAGTATTTT. It translates to CASSELPGLAGSTDTQYF.

The chain carries TRBV28 and TRBJ1-4, with 8 bases identical to TRBD1. V trimming: 3 bases; J trimming: 8 bases; junction bases outside the gene matches: 5. CDR1 is MDHEN, CDR2 SYDVKM, per germline. The length of the CDR3 is 14 residues. CDR3 DNA sequence: TGTGCCAGCAGTTTGGGACAGGAATACGAAAAACTGTTTTTT. Protein sequence: CASSLGQEYEKLFF. Complete variable domain (other parts from reference TRBV28 and TRBJ1-4): DVKVTQSSRYLVKRTGEKVFLECVQDMDHENMFWYRQDPGLGLRLIYFSYDVKMKEKGDIPEGYSVSREKKERFSLILESASTNQTSMYLCASSLGQEYEKLFFGSGTQLSVL.

The chain employs TRBV7-8 and TRBJ1-1, with 9 positions matching TRBD1. The CDR3 length is 15 residues. The J segment lost 5 bases and the V segment lost 5 bases, leaving 9 bases of the junction unmatched. Per germline, CDR1 SGHVS and CDR2 FQNEAQ. In nucleotides, the CDR3 is TGTGCCAGCAGCACCCGACAGGGGGAAAGGACTGAAGCTTTCTTT. Its translation is CASSTRQGERTEAFF.

The V and J genes are TRBV28 and TRBJ1-5, with 8 bases identical to TRBD1. Germline trimming cut 6 bases from V and 7 bases from J; bases unmatched to any gene: 8. CDR1 MDHEN and CDR2 SYDVKM come from the germline V gene. CDR3 length: 14 amino acids. As DNA, the CDR3 is TGTGCCAGCAGCCCGAGACAGGGGTCCCAGCCCCAGCATTTT. Translated, it gives CASSPRQGSQPQHF.

This clone came up once. The chain recombines TRBV6-4 with TRBJ2-2; D ambiguous. Germline V CDR1 and CDR2: MRHNA, SNTAGT. V was clipped by 4 bases and J by 2 bases, with 5 bases between them. This CDR3 comprises 13 residues. The CDR3 sequence: CASSAKNTGELFF. The CDR3, as DNA: TGTGCCAGCAGTGCAAAAAACACCGGGGAGCTGTTTTTT.

This clone was counted a single time. This chain uses TRBV4-2 with TRBJ2-1; D gene ambiguous. V was cut by 0 bases and J by 2 bases, with 11 bases left in between. Germline CDR1 is LGHNA and CDR2 is YNFKEQ. The CDR3 totals 16 residues. CDR3 nucleotides: TGTGCCAGCAGCCAAGAGGGCTCCCTACCCTACAATGAGCAGTTCTTC. It codes for CASSQEGSLPYNEQFF.

This chain uses TRBV6-5 with TRBJ1-4; 8 positions match TRBD1. Germline values: CDR1 MNHEY, CDR2 SVGAGI. V shed 6 bases, J shed 8 bases, and the junction held 8 bases outside the gene matches. The CDR3 sequence is 14 residues long. CDR3 residues: CASSWDRPWEKLFF. CDR3 nucleotides: TGTGCCAGCAGCTGGGACAGGCCATGGGAAAAACTGTTTTTT.

The V call is TRBV5-4, the J call TRBJ2-2, with D unresolved. Deletions cut 3 bases from V and 7 bases from J, with 7 bases between. The CDR3 runs 12 residues. Germline V gives CDR1 SGHNT, CDR2 YYREEE (reference sequence). The CDR3 sequence is CASSYHNGELFF. CDR3 sequence (DNA): TGTGCCAGCAGCTATCACAACGGGGAGCTGTTTTTT.

The chain has TRBV6-5 and TRBJ2-4; D perhaps matches TRBD1 (5 bases). Germline CDR1 is MNHEY and CDR2 is SVGAGI. The length of the CDR3 is 14 residues. V dropped 7 bases and J dropped 0 bases, with 10 bases sitting between them. CDR3 region: CASTAGLAKNIQYF. In DNA, the CDR3 is TGTGCCAGCACGGCAGGGCTAGCCAAAAACATTCAGTACTTC.

This sequence joins TRBV28 and TRBJ1-6, with TRBD1 matching 10 bases. V shed 5 bases and J 10 bases; nucleotides not matched to a gene: 11. This CDR3 contains 16 residues. Germline lookup yields CDR1 MDHEN and CDR2 SYDVKM. CDR3 bases: TGTGCCAGCAGTGCTATACCGACAGGGGGCAGCTCACCCCTCCACTTT. Amino acid sequence: CASSAIPTGGSSPLHF. Looking up the rest from reference TRBV28 and TRBJ1-6 gives the full variable domain: DVKVTQSSRYLVKRTGEKVFLECVQDMDHENMFWYRQDPGLGLRLIYFSYDVKMKEKGDIPEGYSVSREKKERFSLILESASTNQTSMYLCASSAIPTGGSSPLHFGNGTRLTVT.

This clone turned up a few times. The genes are TRBV3-1 (or the pseudogene TRBV3-2) and TRBJ2-4, with D maybe TRBD1 (6 bases). CDR1 LGHDT and CDR2 YNNKEL come from the germline V gene (reference sequence). The length of the CDR3 is 19 residues. The V and J ends lost 3 bases and 0 bases respectively, with 21 bases between them. In nucleotides, the CDR3 is TGTGCCAGCAGCCAGAGGGGGTCGGGAATAGACTTAGCCAAAAACATTCAGTACTTC. Its protein product is CASSQRGSGIDLAKNIQYF.

The genes are TRBV19 and TRBJ2-7; 8 bases match TRBD1. V was clipped by 4 bases and J by 5 bases; unmatched bases: 13. Germline-derived CDR1 and CDR2 are LNHDA and SQIVND (reference sequence). This CDR3 is 16 amino acids long. CDR3 nucleotide sequence: TGTGCCAGTAGTACCGTGGCGACAGGGGCTTCCAACGAGCAGTACTTC. Its translation is CASSTVATGASNEQYF.